This T cell receptor beta chain was sequenced in a study of cytomegalovirus exposure and HLA in healthy donors. Study overall: Ancestry clustering placed about 86% of some 400 genotyped donors in the Caucasian-associated cluster. Findings of the study overall: A prior analysis recorded that most TCR beta V segments were productive about 87% or about 30% of the time.

The PCR used 60 Vbeta and 13 Jbeta primers. Data came from immunoSEQ multiplex PCR; TCRdb stores just in-frame clones and leaves some out. The sample carries about 120,000 clones, roughly four fifths recorded once. V shed 1 base and J shed 1 base, with 8 bases lying between them. CDR3 length equals 15 residues. CDR1 and CDR2 from the germline V gene are MNHEY and SMNVEV (reference sequence). About this clone: Its antigen is currently unknown.

The chain is built from TRBV27 and TRBJ1-5, with unresolved D. Sequencing used PBMCs. The source is a middle-aged man in good health and CMV-seronegative. CDR3 nucleotides: TGTGCCAGCAGTTTATACAGAGAGAGCAATCAGCCCCAGCATTTT. Its protein product is CASSLYRESNQPQHF.